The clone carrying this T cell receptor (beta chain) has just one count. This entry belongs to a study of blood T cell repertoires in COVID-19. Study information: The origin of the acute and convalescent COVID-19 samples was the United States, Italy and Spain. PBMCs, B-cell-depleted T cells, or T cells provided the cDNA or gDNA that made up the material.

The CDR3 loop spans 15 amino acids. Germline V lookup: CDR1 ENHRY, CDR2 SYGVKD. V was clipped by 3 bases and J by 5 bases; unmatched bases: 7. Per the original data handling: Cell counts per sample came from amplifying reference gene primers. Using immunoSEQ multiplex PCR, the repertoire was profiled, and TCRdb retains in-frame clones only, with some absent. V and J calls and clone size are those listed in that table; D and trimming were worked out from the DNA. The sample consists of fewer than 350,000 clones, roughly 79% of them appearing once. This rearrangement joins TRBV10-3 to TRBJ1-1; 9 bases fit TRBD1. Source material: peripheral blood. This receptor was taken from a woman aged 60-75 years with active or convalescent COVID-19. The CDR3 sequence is CAISETWTGDTEAFF. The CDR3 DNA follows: TGTGCCATCAGTGAAACCTGGACAGGGGATACTGAAGCTTTCTTT.